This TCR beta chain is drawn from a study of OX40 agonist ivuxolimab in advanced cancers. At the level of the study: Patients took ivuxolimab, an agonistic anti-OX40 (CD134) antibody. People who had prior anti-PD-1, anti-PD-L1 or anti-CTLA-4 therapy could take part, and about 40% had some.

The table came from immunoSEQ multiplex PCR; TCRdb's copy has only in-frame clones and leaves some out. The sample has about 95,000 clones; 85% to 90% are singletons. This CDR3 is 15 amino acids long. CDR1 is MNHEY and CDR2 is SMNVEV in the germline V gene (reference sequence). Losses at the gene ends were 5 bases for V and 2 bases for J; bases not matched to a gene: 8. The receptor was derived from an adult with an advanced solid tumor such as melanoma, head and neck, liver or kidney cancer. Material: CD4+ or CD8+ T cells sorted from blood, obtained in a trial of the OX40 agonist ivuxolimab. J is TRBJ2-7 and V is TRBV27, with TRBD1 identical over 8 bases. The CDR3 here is CASSLRTGSPYEQYF. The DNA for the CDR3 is TGTGCCAGCAGTCTCCGGACAGGGTCGCCCTACGAGCAGTACTTC.